This entry lists 18 T cell receptor beta chains sequenced from one sample in a study of cytomegalovirus exposure and HLA in healthy donors. The PCR contained 60 Vbeta and 13 Jbeta primers. Sequencing used immunoSEQ multiplex PCR; TCRdb keeps in-frame clones, though not all of them. The sample contains some 85,000 clones, 78% of which appear only once. Input material: PBMCs. The receptors stem from a woman between 40 and 50 years old in good health and CMV-seropositive.

CDR3 region: CASSFWTSGGYEQYF. CDR3 sequence (DNA): TGTGCCAGCAGCTTCTGGACTAGCGGCGGGTACGAGCAGTACTTC. This rearrangement joins TRBV7-2 to TRBJ2-7, with 10 bases that match TRBD2. V was clipped by 3 bases and J by 4 bases; unmatched bases: 6. In germline, CDR1 is SGHTA, CDR2 FQGNSA. The CDR3 runs 15 residues.

This chain connects TRBV7-2 to TRBJ2-7, with TRBD2 matching over 12 bases. The junction had 10 bases not matched to a gene; V was cut back by 5 bases and J by 5 bases. This CDR3 region has 16 residues. CDR1 and CDR2 (germline): SGHTA, FQGNSA. CDR3 protein: CASSPRLAGAGDEQYF. CDR3 DNA sequence: TGTGCCAGCAGCCCGAGACTAGCGGGAGCGGGAGACGAGCAGTACTTC.

The gene calls are TRBV9 and TRBJ2-3, with D unclear. V was cut by 4 bases and J by 4 bases, with 7 bases left in between. The CDR3 totals 12 residues. In germline, CDR1 is SGDLS, CDR2 YYNGEE. CDR3 in amino acids: CASSQTADTQYF. Written as DNA, the CDR3 is TGTGCCAGCAGCCAAACTGCAGATACGCAGTATTTT. The full variable domain, completed using reference TRBV9 and TRBJ2-3, is DSGVTQTPKHLITATGQRVTLRCSPRSGDLSVYWYQQSLDQGLQFLIQYYNGEERAKGNILERFSAQQFPDLHSELNLSSLELGDSALYFCASSQTADTQYFGPGTRLTVL.

This clone was observed a handful of times. The V and J genes are TRBV7-6 and TRBJ2-1; 8 nucleotides align to TRBD2. From germline, CDR1 is SGHVS and CDR2 FNYEAQ. The length of the CDR3 is 16 residues. Trimming at V came to 5 bases and at J to 9 bases, leaving 15 bases not matched to a gene. CDR3 residues: CASSVGGGSRIGEQFF. As DNA, the CDR3 is TGTGCCAGCAGCGTCGGCGGGGGGAGCAGAATAGGTGAGCAGTTCTTC.

This rearrangement joins TRBV27 to TRBJ2-5, with TRBD2 matching over 14 bases. The trim removed 4 bases at V and 5 bases at J, leaving 6 bases unmatched. Germline V gene data show CDR1 as MNHEY and CDR2 as SMNVEV (reference sequence). The CDR3 is made up of 16 amino acids. The CDR3 nucleotides are TGTGCCAGCAGTTCTCCGACTAGCGGGAGGGCGGAGACCCAGTACTTC. Protein: CASSSPTSGRAETQYF.

The chain combines TRBV27 with TRBJ2-1, with D possibly being TRBD2 (5 bases). Germline CDR1 reads MNHEY; CDR2 reads SMNVEV (reference sequence). The ends were cut back, 6 bases at V and 2 bases at J, with 14 bases in the middle. CDR3 length equals 15 residues. CDR3 sequence reads: CASSSWEFTYNEQFF. The DNA of the CDR3 is TGTGCCAGCAGCTCCTGGGAGTTCACCTACAATGAGCAGTTCTTC.

The V and J genes are TRBV6-5 and TRBJ2-1; 9 bases fit TRBD2. This CDR3 comprises 16 residues. The germline V gene encodes CDR1 MNHEY and CDR2 SVGAGI. The J segment lost 1 base and the V segment lost 4 bases, leaving 5 bases of the junction unmatched. The CDR3 sequence: CASSFIAGVSYNEQFF. Here the CDR3 DNA reads TGTGCCAGCAGTTTCATAGCGGGAGTGTCCTACAATGAGCAGTTCTTC.

The rearrangement links TRBV12-5 to TRBJ1-5, with a tentative D call TRBD1 (5 bases). CDR3 length: 16 amino acids. The ends were cut back, 5 bases at V and 4 bases at J, with 18 bases in the middle. Germline V gene lookup returns CDR1 LGHNT and CDR2 FRNRAP. CDR3 sequence: CASGPYGAGGNQPQHF. In DNA, the CDR3 is TGTGCTAGTGGTCCGTACGGAGCGGGGGGGAATCAGCCCCAGCATTTT.

The chain employs TRBV9 and TRBJ1-1; tentatively, D is TRBD1 (6 bases). The CDR3 has 13 residues. V was shortened by 2 bases and J by 6 bases, with 11 bases between the two germline ends. Germline V gene data show CDR1 as SGDLS and CDR2 as YYNGEE. Here the CDR3 DNA reads TGTGCCAGCAGCGTTAGGGGGACGGCTGAAGCTTTCTTT. Amino acids: CASSVRGTAEAFF.

V is TRBV27 and J is TRBJ2-7; TRBD1 matches 9 bases. Germline CDR1 and CDR2: MNHEY and SMNVEV (reference sequence). The CDR3 runs 16 residues. With V trimmed by 5 bases and J by 4 bases, 12 bases remained unmatched. The CDR3 bases are TGTGCCAGCAGTGACCCGGGCGGGACAGGGTTTTACGAGCAGTACTTC. Translation: CASSDPGGTGFYEQYF.

The chain has TRBV6-6 and TRBJ2-1; TRBD2 matches at 11 bases. Looked up from germline, CDR1 is MNHNY and CDR2 is SVGAGI (reference sequence). CDR3 size: 15 residues. V gave up 6 bases and J gave up 6 bases; unmatched junction bases: 7. This chain's CDR3 is CASRPTSGSGNEQFF. CDR3 DNA: TGTGCCAGCAGACCTACTAGCGGGAGTGGCAATGAGCAGTTCTTC.

This rearrangement joins TRBV7-3 to TRBJ2-7; TRBD2 agrees at 10 bases. V shed 8 bases and J 0 bases; nucleotides not matched to a gene: 4. Germline lookup yields CDR1 SGHTA and CDR2 FQGTGA. The CDR3 runs to 14 residues. The CDR3 coding sequence is TGTGCCAGCTCCCGGACTAGCGGCTCCTACGAGCAGTACTTC. It translates to CASSRTSGSYEQYF.

The V call is TRBV18, the J call TRBJ2-3; D is ambiguous. Per the germline V gene, CDR1 is KGHSH and CDR2 is LQKENI. The V gene lost 6 bases and the J gene lost 1 base, with 5 bases spanning the gap. The CDR3 covers 12 residues. The CDR3 loop reads CASSHGTDTQYF. The DNA of the CDR3 is TGTGCCAGCTCCCATGGCACAGATACGCAGTATTTT.

The chain has TRBV19 and TRBJ2-3; D might be TRBD2 (5 bases). The CDR3 length is 16 residues. V gave up 6 bases and J gave up 5 bases, with 21 bases separating them. The germline gives CDR1 LNHDA, CDR2 SQIVND (reference sequence). CDR3 in DNA: TGTGCCAGTAGGGGTTTTCAGCGGACCTCCCTAGATACGCAGTATTTT. This gives the protein CASRGFQRTSLDTQYF.

The genes are TRBV5-6 and TRBJ2-2, with D perhaps matching TRBD1 (6 bases). The CDR3 is made up of 15 amino acids. Germline loops: CDR1 SGHDT, CDR2 YYEEEE. With 0 bases removed from V and 7 bases from J, the gap between germline ends came to 13 bases. CDR3 DNA: TGTGCCAGCAGCTTGGAAAGGGGGTGGAGCGGGGAGCTGTTTTTT. Its protein product is CASSLERGWSGELFF.

The genes are TRBV6-5 and TRBJ1-1, with D maybe TRBD1 (6 bases). The CDR3 sequence is 13 residues long. Germline V gene lookup returns CDR1 MNHEY and CDR2 SVGAGI. V lost 5 bases, J lost 10 bases, and 17 bases lay in between. The CDR3 region is CASSRREGGGAFF. Here the CDR3 DNA reads TGTGCCAGCAGTCGGCGGGAAGGGGGGGGAGCTTTCTTT.

The CDR3 DNA reads as TGTGCCAGCTCACTCAATCCGGGGGATTACAATGAGCAGTTCTTC. The encoded protein is CASSLNPGDYNEQFF. This chain joins TRBV18 and TRBJ2-1; D perhaps matches TRBD2 (6 bases). V lost 4 bases and J lost 4, with 14 bases in between. Germline V gene lookup returns CDR1 KGHSH and CDR2 LQKENI. The length of the CDR3 is 15 residues.

The chain has TRBV28 and TRBJ1-2; no clear D. The CDR3 runs 13 residues. V lost 2 bases and J 2 bases, leaving 6 bases between the germline ends. Germline V gives CDR1 MDHEN, CDR2 SYDVKM. CDR3 nucleotide sequence: TGTGCCAGCAGTTTAACCAGGAACTATGGCTACACCTTC. This sequence encodes CASSLTRNYGYTF.